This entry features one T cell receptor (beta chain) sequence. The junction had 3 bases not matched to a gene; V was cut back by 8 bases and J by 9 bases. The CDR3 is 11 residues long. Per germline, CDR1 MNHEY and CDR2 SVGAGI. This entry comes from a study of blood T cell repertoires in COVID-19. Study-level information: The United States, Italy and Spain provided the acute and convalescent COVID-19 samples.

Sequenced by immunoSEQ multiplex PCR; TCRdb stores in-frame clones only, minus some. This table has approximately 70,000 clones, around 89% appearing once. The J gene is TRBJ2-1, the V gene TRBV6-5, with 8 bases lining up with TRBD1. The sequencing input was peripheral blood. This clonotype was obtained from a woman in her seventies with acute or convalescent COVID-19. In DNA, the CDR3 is TGTGCCAGCTATACAGGGGGTGAGCAGTTCTTC. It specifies CASYTGGEQFF.